This is a list of T cell receptor beta chains from one sample in a study of human T cells and chemical hapten exposure. TCRdb processed the RACE reads anew with MiXCR; each CDR3 protein has one entry. The table shows 250,000 or so distinct CDR3 sequences, with approximately 7.5% occurring only once. The source material was whole blood, sampled in connection with sensitization to the hapten diphenylcyclopropenone (DPC). The receptor set was obtained from a man aged 18 to 29 with alopecia areata. Some clones in this sample may be carry-over from other donors' samples. Each CDR3 is given with its conserved first and last residue. A D gene is named only where the DNA matches it firmly. Clone size is given for some rows only: seen once, a few or many times, or a class if the clone is expanded.

>14|NA|few|TRBJ1-2|TRBV7-9
CASSLGTGIDGYTF
TGTGCCAGCAGCTTAGGAACAGGGATAGATGGCTACACCTTC
>16|NA|few|TRBJ1-1|TRBV3-1
CASSQAVNRGLPEAFF
TGTGCCAGCAGCCAAGCCGTTAACCGGGGCTTACCTGAAGCTTTCTTT
>15|NA|few|TRBJ2-1|TRBV15
CATSNSRDGVPEQFF
TGTGCCACCAGTAATTCCCGGGACGGCGTCCCCGAGCAGTTCTTC
>13|TRBD1|few|TRBJ1-5|TRBV20-1
CSARDGQGQPQHF
TGCAGTGCTAGAGATGGACAGGGCCAGCCCCAGCATTTT
>17|TRBD1|NA|TRBJ1-5|TRBV7-2
CASSLGRDRHSNQPQHF
TGTGCCAGCAGCTTAGGCCGGGACAGACATAGCAATCAGCCCCAGCATTTT
>14|NA|few|TRBJ1-6|TRBV7-3
CASSLGTENSPLHF
TGTGCCAGCAGCTTAGGGACGGAGAATTCACCCCTCCACTTT
>16|TRBD1|few|TRBJ1-3|TRBV27
CASRSMDRGFGNTIYF
TGTGCCAGCAGATCAATGGACAGGGGCTTTGGAAACACCATATATTTT
>16|TRBD1|few|TRBJ1-3|TRBV12-3/TRBV12-4
CASSRTGRGTGNTIYF
TGTGCCAGCAGCCGGACAGGGAGGGGTACTGGAAACACCATATATTTT
>12|NA|few|TRBJ1-1|TRBV4-2
CASGPGVTEAFF
TGTGCCAGCGGACCCGGGGTCACTGAAGCTTTCTTT
>16|NA|NA|TRBJ2-3|TRBV7-8
CASSFERFRPTDTQYF
TGTGCCAGCAGCTTCGAGAGATTCCGACCCACAGATACGCAGTATTTT
>13|NA|NA|TRBJ2-3|TRBV28
CASMTASTDTQYF
TGTGCCAGCATGACAGCTAGCACAGATACGCAGTATTTT
>16|NA|many|TRBJ1-6|TRBV20-1
CSARDTRTEYNSPLHF
TGCAGTGCTAGAGATACCCGGACCGAATATAATTCACCCCTCCACTTT
>13|NA|NA|TRBJ1-5|TRBV20-1
CSASRNVAQPQHF
TGCAGTGCCAGTCGGAACGTCGCTCAGCCCCAGCATTTT
>15|NA|NA|TRBJ1-4|TRBV27
CASSFLRGNNEKLFF
TGTGCCAGCAGTTTCTTAAGGGGAAATAATGAAAAACTGTTTTTT
>15|TRBD1|few|TRBJ2-2|TRBV12-5
CASGPGTGSAGELFF
TGTGCTAGTGGTCCGGGGACAGGTTCCGCCGGGGAGCTGTTTTTT
>13|NA|many|TRBJ1-5|TRBV12-3/TRBV12-4
CASSPTANQPQHF
TGTGCCAGCAGTCCTACCGCTAATCAGCCCCAGCATTTT
>15|NA|few|TRBJ1-4|TRBV3-1
CASSQEGSLNEKLFF
TGTGCCAGCAGCCAAGAAGGATCCCTTAATGAAAAACTGTTTTTT
>16|NA|few|TRBJ2-1|TRBV24-1
CATSDFVGPSYNEQFF
TGTGCCACCAGTGATTTCGTAGGGCCCTCCTACAATGAGCAGTTCTTC